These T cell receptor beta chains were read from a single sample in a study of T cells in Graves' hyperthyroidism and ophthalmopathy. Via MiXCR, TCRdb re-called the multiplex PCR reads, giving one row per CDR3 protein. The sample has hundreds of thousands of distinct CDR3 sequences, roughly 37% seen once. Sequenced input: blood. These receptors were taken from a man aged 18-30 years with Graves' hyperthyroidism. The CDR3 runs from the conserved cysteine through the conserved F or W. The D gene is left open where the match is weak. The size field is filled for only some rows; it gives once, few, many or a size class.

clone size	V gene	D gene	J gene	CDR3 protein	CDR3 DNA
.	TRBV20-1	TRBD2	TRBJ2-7	CSAFPPGGDYEQYF	TGCAGTGCTTTCCCCCCGGGAGGGGACTACGAGCAGTACTTC
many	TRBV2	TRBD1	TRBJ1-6	CASRLDRGQRVAPLHF	TGTGCCAGCAGGTTGGACAGGGGGCAGCGGGTTGCACCCCTCCACTTT
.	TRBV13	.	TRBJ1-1	CASSLDGEMNTEAFF	TGTGCCAGCAGCTTGGACGGCGAGATGAACACTGAAGCTTTCTTT
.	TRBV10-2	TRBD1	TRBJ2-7	CASSESWTGEAYEQYF	TGCGCCAGCAGTGAGTCCTGGACAGGGGAGGCCTACGAGCAGTACTTC
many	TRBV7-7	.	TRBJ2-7	CASSLSRDYEQYF	TGTGCTAGCAGCTTGTCTAGGGACTACGAGCAGTACTTC
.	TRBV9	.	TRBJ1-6	CASSDGKGNSPPHF	TGTGCCAGCAGCGATGGGAAGGGAAATTCACCCCCCCACTTT
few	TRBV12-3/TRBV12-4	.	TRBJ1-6	CASGEGPKSSPLHF	TGTGCCAGCGGCGAAGGGCCAAAATCTTCACCCCTCCACTTT
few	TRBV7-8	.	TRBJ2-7	CASSFEGSSYEQYF	TGTGCCAGCAGCTTTGAGGGCAGCTCCTACGAGCAGTACTTC
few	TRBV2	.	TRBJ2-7	CASSGGGPEQYF	TGTGCCAGCAGTGGAGGGGGGCCTGAGCAGTACTTC
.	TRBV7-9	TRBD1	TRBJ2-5	CASSDLRTGGWETQYF	TGTGCCAGCAGCGACCTTAGGACAGGGGGATGGGAGACCCAGTACTTC
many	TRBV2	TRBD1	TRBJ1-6	CASSETAGTGWTPLHF	TGTGCCAGCAGTGAAACAGCCGGGACAGGGTGGACACCCCTCCACTTT
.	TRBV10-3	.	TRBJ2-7	CASSPPGNHEQYF	TGTGCCAGCTCACCACCGGGAAACCACGAGCAGTACTTC
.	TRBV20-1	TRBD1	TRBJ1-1	CSAEDRGLGKTEAFF	TGCAGTGCCGAAGACAGGGGGCTAGGAAAGACTGAAGCTTTCTTT
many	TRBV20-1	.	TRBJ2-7	CSATSTVDEQYF	TGCAGTGCTACTTCGACAGTGGACGAGCAGTACTTC
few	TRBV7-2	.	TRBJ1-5	CASSLGGTGSGPQHF	TGTGCCAGCAGCTTGGGGGGGACGGGTTCGGGGCCCCAGCATTTT
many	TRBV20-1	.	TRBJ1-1	CSAHPYRDTEAFF	TGCAGTGCCCACCCATACAGGGACACTGAAGCTTTCTTT
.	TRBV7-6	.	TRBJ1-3	CASSRGHADTIYF	TGTGCCAGCAGCCGGGGACATGCAGACACCATATATTTT
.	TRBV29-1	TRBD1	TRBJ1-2	CSVNRGGYGYTF	TGCAGCGTTAACAGGGGAGGCTATGGCTACACCTTC
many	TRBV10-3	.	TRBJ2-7	CAISESIAYEQYF	TGTGCCATCAGTGAGTCGATCGCCTACGAGCAGTACTTC
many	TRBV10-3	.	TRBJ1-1	CAISESGHLNTEAFF	TGTGCCATCAGTGAGTCCGGACACCTGAACACTGAAGCTTTCTTT
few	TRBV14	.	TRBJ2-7	CASSRGTTEQYF	TGTGCCAGCAGCCGAGGGACGACAGAGCAGTACTTC
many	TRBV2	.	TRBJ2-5	CASRGGETQYF	TGTGCCAGCAGGGGGGGAGAGACCCAGTACTTC
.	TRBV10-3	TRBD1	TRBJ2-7	CATGSQGAHEQYF	TGTGCCACCGGGTCACAGGGGGCCCACGAGCAGTACTTC
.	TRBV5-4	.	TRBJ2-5	CASSLAGAGAQETQYF	TGTGCCAGCAGCTTGGCCGGGGCGGGGGCCCAAGAGACCCAGTACTTC
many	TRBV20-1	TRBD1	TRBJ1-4	CSATQTGEADGKLFF	TGCAGTGCTACTCAAACAGGGGAGGCGGATGGAAAACTGTTTTTT
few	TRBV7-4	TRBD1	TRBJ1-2	CASSPPGQGRNYGYTF	TGTGCCAGCAGCCCCCCGGGACAGGGACGCAACTATGGCTACACCTTC
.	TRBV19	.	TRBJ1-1	CATSPGDRTEAFF	TGTGCCACCAGCCCTGGGGATCGCACTGAAGCTTTCTTT
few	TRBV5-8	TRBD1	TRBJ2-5	CASSLGTGSGETQYF	TGTGCCAGCAGCCTGGGGACAGGTTCAGGGGAGACCCAGTACTTC
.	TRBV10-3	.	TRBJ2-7	CAISAREGSSYEQYF	TGTGCCATCAGTGCTAGAGAAGGCAGTTCCTACGAGCAGTACTTC
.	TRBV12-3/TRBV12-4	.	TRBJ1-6	CAGSLGGRRDSPLHF	TGTGCCGGCAGTTTAGGAGGCCGGAGGGATTCACCCCTCCACTTT
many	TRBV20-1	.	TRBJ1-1	CSAIDSNMNTEAFF	TGCAGTGCCATCGACAGCAACATGAACACTGAAGCTTTCTTT
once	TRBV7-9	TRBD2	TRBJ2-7	CASSSGTSSGSYEQYF	TGTGCCAGCAGCTCCGGGACTAGCTCGGGCTCCTACGAGCAGTACTTC
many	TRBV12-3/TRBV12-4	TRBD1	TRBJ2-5	CASRRTGDETQYF	TGTGCCAGCAGGAGGACAGGGGATGAGACCCAGTACTTC
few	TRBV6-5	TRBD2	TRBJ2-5	CASSYGTSRQETQYF	TGTGCCAGCAGTTACGGGACTAGCCGCCAAGAGACCCAGTACTTC
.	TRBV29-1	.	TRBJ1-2	CSIGVMEVRYGYTF	TGCAGCATTGGGGTGATGGAGGTGCGCTATGGCTACACCTTC
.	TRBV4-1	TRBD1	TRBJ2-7	CASSQDGTAYEQYF	TGCGCCAGCAGCCAGGACGGGACAGCGTACGAGCAGTACTTC
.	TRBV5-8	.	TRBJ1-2	CASSLWFGYTF	TGTGCCAGCAGCTTATGGTTCGGCTACACCTTC
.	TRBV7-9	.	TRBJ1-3	CASVHFSGNTIYF	TGTGCCAGCGTTCACTTCTCTGGAAACACCATATATTTT
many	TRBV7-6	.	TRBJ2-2	CASSRSSGELFF	TGTGCCAGCAGCAGGAGTAGCGGGGAGCTGTTTTTT
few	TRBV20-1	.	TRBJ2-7	CSARHRGVEQYF	TGCAGTGCTAGACACCGCGGGGTAGAGCAGTACTTC
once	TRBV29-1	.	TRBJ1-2	CSFGGGGYTF	TGCAGTTTTGGGGGCGGTGGCTACACCTTC
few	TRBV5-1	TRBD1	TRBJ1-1	CASSSLRDRGAFF	TGCGCCAGCAGCTCGCTCCGGGACAGGGGAGCTTTCTTT
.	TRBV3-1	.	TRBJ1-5	CASSQLGFNQPQHF	TGTGCCAGCAGCCAATTGGGTTTCAATCAGCCCCAGCATTTT